Included here is one TCR beta chain sequence, with context. With 1 base removed from V and 0 bases from J, the gap between germline ends came to 9 bases. This CDR3 comprises 15 residues. Germline V gene data show CDR1 as SEHNR and CDR2 as FQNEAQ (reference sequence). The data were taken from a study of cytomegalovirus exposure and HLA in healthy donors. PCR was performed using 60 Vbeta and 13 Jbeta primers. Generated by immunoSEQ multiplex PCR, the TCRdb table keeps only in-frame clones and is missing some. In the table there are 84,000 or so clones, approximately 80% of which are singletons. The rearrangement uses TRBV7-9 and TRBJ1-2; D is undetermined. This receptor was taken from a man aged 50 to 59 in good health and CMV-seronegative. The sample was PBMCs. CDR3 loop: CASSLDGSANYGYTF. The DNA for the CDR3 is TGTGCCAGCAGCTTAGATGGCAGCGCTAACTATGGCTACACCTTC.